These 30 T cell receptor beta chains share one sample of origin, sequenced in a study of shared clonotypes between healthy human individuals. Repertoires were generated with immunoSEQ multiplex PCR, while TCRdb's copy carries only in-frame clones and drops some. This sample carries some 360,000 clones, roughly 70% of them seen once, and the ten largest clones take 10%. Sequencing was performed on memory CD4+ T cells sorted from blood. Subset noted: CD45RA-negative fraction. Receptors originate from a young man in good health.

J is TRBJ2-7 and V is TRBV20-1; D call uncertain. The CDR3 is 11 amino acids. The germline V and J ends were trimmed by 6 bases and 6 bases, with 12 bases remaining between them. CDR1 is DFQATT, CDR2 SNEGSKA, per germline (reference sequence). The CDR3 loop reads CSAELRREQYF. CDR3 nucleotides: TGCAGTGCCGAGTTACGCCGCGAGCAGTACTTC.

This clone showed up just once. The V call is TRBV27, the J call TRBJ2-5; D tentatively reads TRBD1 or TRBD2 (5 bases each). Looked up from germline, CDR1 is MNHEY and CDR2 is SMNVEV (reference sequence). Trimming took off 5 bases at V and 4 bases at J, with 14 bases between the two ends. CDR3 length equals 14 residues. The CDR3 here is CASSKGTRLETQYF. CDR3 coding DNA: TGTGCCAGCAGTAAAGGGACGCGATTAGAGACCCAGTACTTC.

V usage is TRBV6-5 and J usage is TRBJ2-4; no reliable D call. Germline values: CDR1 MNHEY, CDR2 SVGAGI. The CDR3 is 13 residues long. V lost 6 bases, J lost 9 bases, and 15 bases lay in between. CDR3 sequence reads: CASSQDPFGIQYF. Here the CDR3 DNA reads TGTGCCAGCAGCCAAGACCCCTTCGGCATTCAGTACTTC.

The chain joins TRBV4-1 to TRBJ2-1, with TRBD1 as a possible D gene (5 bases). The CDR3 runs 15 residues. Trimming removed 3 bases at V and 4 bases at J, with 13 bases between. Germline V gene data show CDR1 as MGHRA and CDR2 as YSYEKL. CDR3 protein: CASSQNEDSYNEQFF. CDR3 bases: TGCGCCAGCAGCCAGAACGAAGACAGTTACAATGAGCAGTTCTTC.

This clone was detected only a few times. This CDR3 reads CASSLGRDGRTEAFF. The CDR3 bases are TGCGCCAGCAGCTTAGGCCGGGACGGGCGGACTGAAGCTTTCTTT. J is TRBJ1-1 and V is TRBV5-1; the D gene is possibly TRBD1 (5 bases). The germline V gene encodes CDR1 SGHRS and CDR2 YFSETQ. Trimming took off 2 bases at V and 5 bases at J, with 16 bases between the two ends. The CDR3 runs 15 residues.

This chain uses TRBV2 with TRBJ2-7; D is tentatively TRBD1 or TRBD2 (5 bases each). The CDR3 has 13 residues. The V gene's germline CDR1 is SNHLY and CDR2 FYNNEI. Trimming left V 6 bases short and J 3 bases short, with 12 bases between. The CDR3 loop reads CASSRDVDYEQYF. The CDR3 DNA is TGTGCCAGCAGCCGGGACGTAGACTACGAGCAGTACTTC.

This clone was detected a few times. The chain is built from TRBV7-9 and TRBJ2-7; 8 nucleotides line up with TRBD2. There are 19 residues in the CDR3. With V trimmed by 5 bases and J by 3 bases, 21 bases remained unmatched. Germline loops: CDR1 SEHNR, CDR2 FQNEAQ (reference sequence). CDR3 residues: CASSLNPRDTSGSFYEQYF. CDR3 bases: TGTGCCAGCAGCCTAAACCCCCGCGACACGAGCGGGAGTTTCTACGAGCAGTACTTC.

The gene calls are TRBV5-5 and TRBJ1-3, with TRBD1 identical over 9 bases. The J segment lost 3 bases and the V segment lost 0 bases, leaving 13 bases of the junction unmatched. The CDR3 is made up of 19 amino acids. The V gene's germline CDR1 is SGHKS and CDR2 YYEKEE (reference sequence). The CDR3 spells CASSLAGLGQGGGGNTIYF. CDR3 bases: TGTGCCAGCAGCTTGGCCGGATTGGGACAGGGTGGAGGTGGAAACACCATATATTTT.

The CDR3 is CASSFAGGHGVNTEAFF. The CDR3 DNA is TGTGCCAGCAGCTTTGCAGGGGGACATGGGGTGAACACTGAAGCTTTCTTT. The chain uses TRBV7-9 and TRBJ1-1; 7 positions agree with TRBD1. Germline V gene data show CDR1 as SEHNR and CDR2 as FQNEAQ (reference sequence). The V and J ends lost 3 bases and 0 bases, in that order; junction bases with no gene match: 10. CDR3 size: 17 residues.

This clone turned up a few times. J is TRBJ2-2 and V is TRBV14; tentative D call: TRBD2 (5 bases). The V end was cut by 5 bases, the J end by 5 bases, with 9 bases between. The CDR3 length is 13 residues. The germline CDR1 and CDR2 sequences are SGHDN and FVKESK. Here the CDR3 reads CASSSRATGELFF. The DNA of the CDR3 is TGTGCCAGCAGCTCGAGGGCGACCGGGGAGCTGTTTTTT.

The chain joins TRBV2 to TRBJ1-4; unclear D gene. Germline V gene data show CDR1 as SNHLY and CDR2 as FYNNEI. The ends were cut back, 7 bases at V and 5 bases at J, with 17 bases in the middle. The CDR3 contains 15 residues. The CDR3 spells CASKMGALRNEKLFF. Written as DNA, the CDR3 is TGTGCCAGCAAAATGGGCGCCCTCCGAAATGAAAAACTGTTTTTT. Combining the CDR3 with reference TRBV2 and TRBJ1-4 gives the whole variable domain EPEVTQTPSHQVTQMGQEVILRCVPISNHLYFYWYRQILGQKVEFLVSFYNNEISEKSEIFDDQFSVERPDGSNFTLKIRSTKLEDSAMYFCASKMGALRNEKLFFGSGTQLSVL.

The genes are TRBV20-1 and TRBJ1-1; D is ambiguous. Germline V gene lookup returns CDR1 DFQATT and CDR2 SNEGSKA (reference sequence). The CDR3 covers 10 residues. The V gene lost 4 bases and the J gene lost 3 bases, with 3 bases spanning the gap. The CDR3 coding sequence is TGCAGTGCTATCTACACTGAAGCTTTCTTT. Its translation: CSAIYTEAFF.

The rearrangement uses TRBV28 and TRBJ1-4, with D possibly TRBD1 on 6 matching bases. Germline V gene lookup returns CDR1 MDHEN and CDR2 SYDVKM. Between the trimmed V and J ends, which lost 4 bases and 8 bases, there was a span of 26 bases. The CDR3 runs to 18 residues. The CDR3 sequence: CASSYLTGLGASGEKLFF. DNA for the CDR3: TGTGCCAGCAGTTATCTGACCGGGCTGGGGGCCTCGGGGGAAAAACTGTTTTTT.

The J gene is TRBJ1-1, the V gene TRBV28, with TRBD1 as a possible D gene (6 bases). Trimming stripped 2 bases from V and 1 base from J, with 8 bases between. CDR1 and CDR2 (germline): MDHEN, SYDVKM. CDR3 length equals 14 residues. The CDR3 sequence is CASSLRGGNTEAFF. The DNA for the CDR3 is TGTGCCAGCAGTTTAAGAGGGGGGAACACTGAAGCTTTCTTT.

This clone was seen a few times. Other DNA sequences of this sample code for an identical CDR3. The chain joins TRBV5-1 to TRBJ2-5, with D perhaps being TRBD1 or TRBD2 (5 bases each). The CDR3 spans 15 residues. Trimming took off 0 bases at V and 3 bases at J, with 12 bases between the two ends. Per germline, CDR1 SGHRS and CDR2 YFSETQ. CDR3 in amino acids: CASSLGGTREETQYF. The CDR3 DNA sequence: TGCGCCAGCAGCTTGGGAGGGACGAGGGAAGAGACCCAGTACTTC.

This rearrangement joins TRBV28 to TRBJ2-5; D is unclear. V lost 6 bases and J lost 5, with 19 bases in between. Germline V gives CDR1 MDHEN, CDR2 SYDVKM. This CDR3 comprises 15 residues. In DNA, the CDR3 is TGTGCCAGCAGCTTAGACCCAGCTCGTGGGGAGACCCAGTACTTC. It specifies CASSLDPARGETQYF.

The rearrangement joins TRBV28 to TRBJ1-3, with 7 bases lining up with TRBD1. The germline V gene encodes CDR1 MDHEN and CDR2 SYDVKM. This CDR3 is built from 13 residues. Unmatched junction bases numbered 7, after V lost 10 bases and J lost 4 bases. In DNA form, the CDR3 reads TGTGCCACCATGGGACAGCTCGGAAACACCATATATTTT. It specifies CATMGQLGNTIYF.

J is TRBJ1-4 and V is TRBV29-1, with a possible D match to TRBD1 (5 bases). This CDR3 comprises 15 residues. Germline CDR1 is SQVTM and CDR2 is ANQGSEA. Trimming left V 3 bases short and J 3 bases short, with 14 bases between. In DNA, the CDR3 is TGCAGCGTTGAGGGGCTCGGGAGTTCTAATGAAAAACTGTTTTTT. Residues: CSVEGLGSSNEKLFF.

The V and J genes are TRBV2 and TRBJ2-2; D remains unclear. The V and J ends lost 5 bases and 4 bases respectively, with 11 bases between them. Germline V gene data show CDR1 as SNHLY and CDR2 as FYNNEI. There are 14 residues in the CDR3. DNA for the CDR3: TGTGCCAGCAGTACGGTCACTGTCACCGGGGAGCTGTTTTTT. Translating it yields CASSTVTVTGELFF.

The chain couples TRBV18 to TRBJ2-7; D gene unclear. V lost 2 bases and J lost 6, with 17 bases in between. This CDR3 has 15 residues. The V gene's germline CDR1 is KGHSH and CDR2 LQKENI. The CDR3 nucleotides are TGTGCCAGCTCACCAGGTTCGTCACAGTTGTCCGAGCAGTACTTC. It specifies CASSPGSSQLSEQYF.

The CDR3: CASMSIRGTGELFF. CDR3 nucleotide sequence: TGTGCCAGCATGTCAATACGGGGCACCGGGGAGCTGTTTTTT. V gene TRBV11-2 combines with J gene TRBJ2-2; tentatively, D is TRBD2 (5 bases). The CDR3 sequence is 14 residues long. Per germline, CDR1 SGHAT and CDR2 FQNNGV. Trimming took off 7 bases at V and 4 bases at J, with 13 bases between the two ends.

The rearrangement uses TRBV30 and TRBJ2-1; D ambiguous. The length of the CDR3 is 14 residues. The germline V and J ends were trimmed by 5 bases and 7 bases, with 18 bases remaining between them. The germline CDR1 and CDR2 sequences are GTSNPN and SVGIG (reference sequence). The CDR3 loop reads CAWGEIRVRNEQFF. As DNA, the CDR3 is TGTGCCTGGGGGGAAATACGTGTGAGGAATGAGCAGTTCTTC.

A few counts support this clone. CDR3 DNA sequence: TGTGCCAGCAAGGGAGGCGGGAGCGCCTACAATGAGCAGTTCTTC. Its protein is CASKGGGSAYNEQFF. The chain recombines TRBV2 with TRBJ2-1, with TRBD2 matching over 7 bases. This CDR3 has 15 amino acids. J was trimmed by 2 bases and V by 7 bases; bases with no gene match: 8. Germline CDR1 reads SNHLY; CDR2 reads FYNNEI.

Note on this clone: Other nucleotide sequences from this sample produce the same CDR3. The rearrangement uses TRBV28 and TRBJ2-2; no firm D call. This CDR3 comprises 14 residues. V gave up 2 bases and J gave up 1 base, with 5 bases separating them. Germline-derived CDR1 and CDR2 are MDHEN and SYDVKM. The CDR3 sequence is CASSLAGNTGELFF. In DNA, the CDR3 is TGTGCCAGCAGTTTAGCTGGGAACACCGGGGAGCTGTTTTTT. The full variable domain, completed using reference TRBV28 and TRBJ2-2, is DVKVTQSSRYLVKRTGEKVFLECVQDMDHENMFWYRQDPGLGLRLIYFSYDVKMKEKGDIPEGYSVSREKKERFSLILESASTNQTSMYLCASSLAGNTGELFFGEGSRLTVL.

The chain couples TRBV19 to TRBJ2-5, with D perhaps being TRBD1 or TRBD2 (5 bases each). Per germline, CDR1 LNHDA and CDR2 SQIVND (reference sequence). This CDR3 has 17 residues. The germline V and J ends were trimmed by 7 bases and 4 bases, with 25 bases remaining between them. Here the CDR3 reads CASKAPARDPKGETQYF. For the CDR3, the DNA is TGTGCCAGTAAGGCCCCGGCCCGGGACCCAAAGGGAGAGACCCAGTACTTC.

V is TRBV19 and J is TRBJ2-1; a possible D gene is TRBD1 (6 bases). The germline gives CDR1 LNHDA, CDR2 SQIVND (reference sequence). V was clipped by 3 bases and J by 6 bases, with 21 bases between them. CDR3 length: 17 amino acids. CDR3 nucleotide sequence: TGTGCCAGTAGTATGGGCAGGGGATTTAGGCGATCCAATGAGCAGTTCTTC. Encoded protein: CASSMGRGFRRSNEQFF.

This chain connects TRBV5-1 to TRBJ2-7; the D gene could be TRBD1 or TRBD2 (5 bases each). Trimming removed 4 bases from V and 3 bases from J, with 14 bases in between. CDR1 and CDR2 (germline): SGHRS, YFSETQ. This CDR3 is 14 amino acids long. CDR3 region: CASSPGTINYEQYF. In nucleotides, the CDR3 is TGCGCCAGCAGCCCTGGGACGATCAACTACGAGCAGTACTTC.

CDR3 DNA: TGTGCCAGCTATCAAGCGGGAGGGCCGTATACGCAGTATTTT. Its translation: CASYQAGGPYTQYF. The chain has TRBV7-8 and TRBJ2-3; TRBD2 aligns across 10 bases. The CDR3 covers 14 residues. Germline V lookup: CDR1 SGHVS, CDR2 FQNEAQ. After removal of 8 bases from V and 7 bases from J, the junction contained 9 bases not matched to a gene.

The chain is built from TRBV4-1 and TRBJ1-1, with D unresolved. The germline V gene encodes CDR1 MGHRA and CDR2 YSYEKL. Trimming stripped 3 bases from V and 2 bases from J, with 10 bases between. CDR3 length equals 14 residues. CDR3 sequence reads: CASSHGSGNTEAFF. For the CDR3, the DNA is TGCGCCAGCAGCCACGGATCCGGAAACACTGAAGCTTTCTTT.

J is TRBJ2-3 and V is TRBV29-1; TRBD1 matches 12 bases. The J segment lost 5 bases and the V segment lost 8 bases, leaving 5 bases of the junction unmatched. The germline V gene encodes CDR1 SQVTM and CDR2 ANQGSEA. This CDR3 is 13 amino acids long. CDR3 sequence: CSFGTGGVDTQYF. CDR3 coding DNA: TGCAGCTTTGGGACAGGGGGCGTAGATACGCAGTATTTT.